One sample yielded the 27 T cell receptor beta chains listed below, sequenced in a study of T cell repertoires in cytomegalovirus infection. In TCRdb, the reads were re-called with MiXCR into one record per CDR3 protein. The sample lists nearly 550,000 distinct CDR3 sequences, 16% occurring once. Sample: CD8+ T cells from PBMCs. All receptors derive from a human donor in good health (CMV status not recorded). Some clones in this sample may be carry-over from other donors' samples.

As for this clonotype: A much larger clone is a single base away; this may be a read error. This chain joins TRBV7-3 and TRBJ2-1; 9 bases are a match to TRBD2. The CDR3 is 17 residues long. CDR1 is SGHTA and CDR2 is FQGTGA in the germline V gene. CDR3 loop: CASRPTLAGSSYTEQFF. In nucleotides, the CDR3 is TGTGCCAGCAGGCCAACCCTAGCGGGGAGCTCCTACACTGAGCAGTTCTTC.

Concerning this clonotype itself: At one end the junction does not follow the germline gene, possibly because of a read error. V usage is TRBV7-2 and J usage is TRBJ1-1; D unresolved. Germline V gene data show CDR1 as SGHTA and CDR2 as FQGNSA. The CDR3 is made up of 15 amino acids. The CDR3 nucleotides are TGTGCCAGAAGCTTATCTCGGTCGACCAAAACTGAAGCTTTCTTT. As protein: CARSLSRSTKTEAFF.

Only a few counts were recorded for this clonotype. The chain joins TRBV11-1 to TRBJ2-7; 7 nucleotides match TRBD1. V trimming: 3 bases; J trimming: 0 bases; junction bases outside the gene matches: 8. Germline loops: CDR1 SGHAT, CDR2 FQDESV (reference sequence). The CDR3 sequence is 16 residues long. DNA for the CDR3: TGTGCCAGCAGCTTTGGCGAAGGGGGCAGCTCCTACGAGCAGTACTTC. Amino acids: CASSFGEGGSSYEQYF.

Ten or more counts support this clonotype. The chain uses TRBV7-2 and TRBJ2-7; D gene unclear. V was pared by 7 bases and J by 4 bases, with 23 bases between. The germline V gene encodes CDR1 SGHTA and CDR2 FQGNSA. This CDR3 is 16 amino acids long. This CDR3 is CASTTPPPVGLYEQYF. In DNA, the CDR3 is TGTGCCAGCACTACCCCCCCCCCAGTGGGGTTGTACGAGCAGTACTTC.

A single count supports this clonotype. A much larger clone sits a single nucleotide away, making a read error possible. V and J are TRBV12-3 or TRBV12-4 and TRBJ2-5; D gene ambiguous. The CDR3 covers 11 residues. CDR3 sequence (DNA): TGTGCCAGCAGTTTCAAAGAGCCCCAGTACTTC. Its protein is CASSFKEPQYF.

This clonotype was detected ten times or more. V gene TRBV7-6 combines with J gene TRBJ2-7, with no clear D. Trimming pared 1 base from V and 3 bases from J, leaving 7 bases between. Germline CDR1 is SGHVS and CDR2 is FNYEAQ. The CDR3 contains 13 residues. CDR3 sequence reads: CASSLGVGYEQYF. The CDR3 DNA sequence: TGTGCCAGCAGCTTAGGGGTCGGCTACGAGCAGTACTTC.

As for this clonotype: An end of the junction differs from the germline gene, which may be a read error. This chain joins TRBV19 and TRBJ1-1; D remains unclear. Looked up from germline, CDR1 is LNHDA and CDR2 is SQIVND (reference sequence). The CDR3 consists of 13 residues. Here the CDR3 DNA reads TGTTCCAGTAGTACCCTCGGTCCCACTGAATATTTCTTT. The encoded protein is CSSSTLGPTEYFF.

This clonotype has just a few counts. This chain links TRBV9 with TRBJ1-3; weak D call: TRBD1 (5 bases). V shed 1 base and J shed 3 bases, with 11 bases lying between them. Per the germline V gene, CDR1 is SGDLS and CDR2 is YYNGEE. This CDR3 spans 15 amino acids. This CDR3 is CASSVTGTFGNTIYF. CDR3 sequence (DNA): TGTGCCAGCAGCGTAACCGGGACTTTTGGAAACACCATATATTTT.

This clonotype has ten or more counts. This chain links TRBV7-9 with TRBJ2-7; 13 bases align to TRBD2. V lost 1 base, J lost 3 bases, and 6 bases stayed unmatched. The CDR3 is 17 amino acids. Germline lookup yields CDR1 SEHNR and CDR2 FQNEAQ (reference sequence). CDR3 region: CASSLGGGLAGFYEQYF. DNA for the CDR3: TGTGCCAGCAGCTTAGGGGGGGGACTAGCGGGATTCTACGAGCAGTACTTC.

V is TRBV6-6 and J is TRBJ1-4; no clear D. Trimming removed 5 bases from V and 3 bases from J, with 13 bases in between. The CDR3 is 15 residues long. Germline lookup yields CDR1 MNHNY and CDR2 SVGAGI (reference sequence). The CDR3 sequence is CASSLNTQANEKLFF. The CDR3 nucleotides are TGTGCCAGCAGTCTCAATACGCAGGCTAATGAAAAACTGTTTTTT.

This clonotype was counted many times. An end of the junction differs from the germline gene, which may be a read error. The V gene is TRBV7-2, the J gene TRBJ2-5, with 7 bases aligning to TRBD2. From germline, CDR1 is SGHTA and CDR2 FQGNSA. This CDR3 contains 12 residues. The CDR3 bases are TGTGCCAGCAGCTCCGATAAAGCGGGACTTCCCTTC. This encodes CASSSDKAGLPF.

This clonotype was picked up a small number of times. The rearrangement uses TRBV7-3 and TRBJ2-6; D remains ambiguous. The CDR3 is 17 residues long. Trimming shortened V by 3 bases and J by 1 base, and 13 bases separated the two germline ends. Germline V CDR1 and CDR2: SGHTA, FQGTGA. The CDR3: CASSFYPDGSGANVLTF. Here the CDR3 DNA reads TGTGCCAGCAGCTTTTACCCTGACGGTTCTGGGGCCAACGTCCTGACTTTC.

This clonotype was detected many times. This chain joins TRBV7-6 and TRBJ2-1; D unresolved. CDR1 and CDR2 (germline): SGHVS, FNYEAQ. With 3 bases removed from V and 4 bases from J, the gap between germline ends came to 10 bases. This CDR3 region has 14 residues. In DNA, the CDR3 is TGTGCCAGCAGCTTGTCTATGAATTACAATGAGCAGTTCTTC. This codes for CASSLSMNYNEQFF. Based on the CDR3 plus reference TRBV7-6 and TRBJ2-1, the full variable domain is GAGVSQSPRYKVTKRGQDVALRCDPISGHVSLYWYRQALGQGPEFLTYFNYEAQQDKSGLPNDRFSAERPEGSISTLTIQRTEQRDSAMYRCASSLSMNYNEQFFGPGTRLTVL.

The rearrangement links TRBV10-3 to TRBJ2-3; possible D gene TRBD1, 6 bases. The CDR3 is made up of 17 amino acids. V was shortened by 5 bases and J by 2 bases, with 20 bases between the two germline ends. Germline V lookup: CDR1 ENHRY, CDR2 SYGVKD. The CDR3 sequence is CAISLPLTGKNTDTQYF. Written as DNA, the CDR3 is TGTGCCATCAGTCTTCCCCTGACAGGCAAGAACACAGATACGCAGTATTTT.

The chain joins TRBV7-6 to TRBJ1-5, with a tentative D call TRBD1 (5 bases). Trimming removed 1 base at V and 6 bases at J, with 16 bases between. This CDR3 has 16 residues. Germline assignment: CDR1 SGHVS and CDR2 FNYEAQ. This CDR3 is CASSLVAGRTGQPQHF. In nucleotides, the CDR3 is TGTGCCAGCAGCTTAGTCGCAGGGCGTACGGGTCAGCCCCAGCATTTT.

This clonotype was counted ten times or more. This chain links TRBV2 with TRBJ2-7, with D unresolved. Deletions cut 5 bases from V and 1 base from J, with 3 bases between. The germline V gene encodes CDR1 SNHLY and CDR2 FYNNEI. The CDR3 is 11 amino acids. The CDR3 loop reads CASSKSYEQYF. CDR3 DNA sequence: TGTGCCAGCAGTAAATCCTACGAGCAGTACTTC.

The V and J genes are TRBV19 and TRBJ1-1, with a tentative D call TRBD1 (6 bases). Germline V CDR1 and CDR2: LNHDA, SQIVND (reference sequence). V lost 5 bases to trimming and J lost 3 bases, with 13 bases between them. The CDR3 runs 14 residues. CDR3 DNA: TGTGCCAGTAGTCCCGAGGACAGTGACACTGAAGCTTTCTTT. This gives the protein CASSPEDSDTEAFF.

This rearrangement joins TRBV6-1 to TRBJ1-5, with D hard to call. V was clipped by 2 bases and J by 6 bases, with 5 bases between them. CDR1 is MNHNS and CDR2 is SASEGT in the germline V gene. The CDR3 totals 12 residues. DNA for the CDR3: TGTGCCAGCAGTGAATCGCTTCAGCCCCAGCATTTT. Residues: CASSESLQPQHF.

This clonotype came up many times. The chain joins TRBV28 to TRBJ1-5; 7 nucleotides align to TRBD1. CDR1 is MDHEN, CDR2 SYDVKM, per germline. CDR3 length: 15 amino acids. V lost 1 base to trimming and J lost 9 bases; unmatched junction nucleotides: 9. This CDR3 is CASSLSDRAYLPQHF. DNA for the CDR3: TGTGCCAGCAGTTTATCCGACAGGGCCTATCTGCCCCAGCATTTT.

This clonotype was counted ten times or more. The V gene is TRBV7-9, the J gene TRBJ2-5, with D tentatively TRBD1 (6 bases). The V and J ends lost 5 bases and 2 bases respectively, with 15 bases between them. This CDR3 is built from 15 residues. Germline-derived CDR1 and CDR2 are SEHNR and FQNEAQ (reference sequence). The CDR3 sequence: CASSPLSGQQETQYF. CDR3 coding DNA: TGTGCCAGCAGCCCCCTTTCAGGACAGCAAGAGACCCAGTACTTC.

This chain uses TRBV24-1 with TRBJ2-1; 8 nucleotides line up with TRBD2. The germline V gene encodes CDR1 KGHDR and CDR2 SFDVKD. V shed 4 bases and J 4 bases; nucleotides not matched to a gene: 8. The CDR3 covers 16 residues. The CDR3 sequence is CATSDHTSGAYNEQFF. In DNA form, the CDR3 reads TGTGCCACCAGTGACCATACTAGCGGAGCATACAATGAGCAGTTCTTC.

This clonotype was picked up many times. The rearrangement links TRBV29-1 to TRBJ1-2; D is undetermined. The CDR3 covers 12 residues. The ends were cut back, 0 bases at V and 10 bases at J, with 12 bases in the middle. Germline V gene sequence: CDR1 SQVTM, CDR2 ANQGSEA. The CDR3 DNA reads as TGCAGCGTTGAAGAGGAGGGAATCTACTACACCTTC. It translates to CSVEEEGIYYTF.

The chain recombines TRBV15 with TRBJ2-3; D call uncertain. This CDR3 spans 15 amino acids. Germline lookup yields CDR1 LNHNV and CDR2 YYDKDF (reference sequence). The ends were cut back, 3 bases at V and 0 bases at J, with 10 bases in the middle. In DNA form, the CDR3 reads TGTGCCACCAGCAGTGATGGGCTTAGCACAGATACGCAGTATTTT. Its translation: CATSSDGLSTDTQYF.

This clonotype was found many times. The chain couples TRBV7-9 to TRBJ2-3; the D gene could be TRBD1 or TRBD2 (7 bases each). Deletions cut 4 bases from V and 2 bases from J, with 16 bases between. The length of the CDR3 is 16 residues. Germline V gene data show CDR1 as SEHNR and CDR2 as FQNEAQ (reference sequence). CDR3 DNA: TGTGCCAGCAGCTCCCAGGGGGGGGCGGACACAGATACGCAGTATTTT. It specifies CASSSQGGADTDTQYF.

This clonotype has a count of ten or more. The chain recombines TRBV7-6 with TRBJ1-1; D possibly corresponds to TRBD1 (5 bases). CDR1 is SGHVS and CDR2 is FNYEAQ in the germline V gene. With 1 base removed from V and 1 base from J, the gap between germline ends came to 10 bases. The CDR3 length is 15 residues. Here the CDR3 DNA reads TGTGCCAGCAGCTTAGTGCAGGGTCGGAACACTGAAGCTTTCTTT. Protein: CASSLVQGRNTEAFF.

The chain links TRBV2 to TRBJ2-1, with 9 bases matching TRBD2. V dropped 2 bases and J dropped 5; count of bases not matched to a gene: 7. Germline V gives CDR1 SNHLY, CDR2 FYNNEI. The CDR3 spans 16 residues. The CDR3 is CASSEWGLAPNNEQFF. CDR3 coding DNA: TGTGCCAGCAGTGAATGGGGACTAGCTCCCAACAATGAGCAGTTCTTC. Complete variable domain (other parts from reference TRBV2 and TRBJ2-1): EPEVTQTPSHQVTQMGQEVILRCVPISNHLYFYWYRQILGQKVEFLVSFYNNEISEKSEIFDDQFSVERPDGSNFTLKIRSTKLEDSAMYFCASSEWGLAPNNEQFFGPGTRLTVL.

The sample holds many counts of this clonotype. The chain employs TRBV7-8 and TRBJ1-2, with 8 bases matching TRBD1. From germline, CDR1 is SGHVS and CDR2 FQNEAQ. This CDR3 is 15 amino acids long. V was pared by 2 bases and J by 5 bases, with 7 bases of the junction left unmatched. The CDR3 nucleotides are TGTGCCAGCAGCTTACCCGACAGGGGATATTATGGCTACACCTTC. It codes for CASSLPDRGYYGYTF.